This T cell receptor beta chain is drawn from a study of cytomegalovirus exposure and HLA in healthy donors. Across the study: The roughly 120 validation repertoires, a later analysis reported, used the same platform as the 550 to 700 repertoires from the first cohort. Findings and caveats of the study: Cytomegalovirus association was listed for about 170 TCR beta chains. According to a subsequent analysis, TCR clusters from the first cohort were inclined to appear together in the 110 or so validation repertoires.

While the first cohort had several hundred subjects, the donors belonged to the separate validation cohort of over a hundred subjects. Profiling relied on immunoSEQ multiplex PCR, and the TCRdb table lists in-frame clones only, not all of them. The repertoire includes tens of thousands of clones, around 90% of them detected once, and under 7% sits in the top ten. This clone was seen once. Its antigen remains unknown. The TCR originated in a woman in her twenties or thirties in good health and CMV-seronegative. Sequenced sample: PBMCs.

CDR3 in amino acids: CASSETSSGSSYEQYF. The CDR3, as DNA: TGTGCCAGCAGTGAAACCTCTAGCGGGAGTTCCTACGAGCAGTACTTC. The gene calls are TRBV2 and TRBJ2-7, with TRBD2 identical over 10 bases. The CDR3 has 16 amino acids. CDR1 is SNHLY and CDR2 is FYNNEI in the germline V gene. J gave up 1 base and V 2 bases, and 5 bases lay outside the gene matches.